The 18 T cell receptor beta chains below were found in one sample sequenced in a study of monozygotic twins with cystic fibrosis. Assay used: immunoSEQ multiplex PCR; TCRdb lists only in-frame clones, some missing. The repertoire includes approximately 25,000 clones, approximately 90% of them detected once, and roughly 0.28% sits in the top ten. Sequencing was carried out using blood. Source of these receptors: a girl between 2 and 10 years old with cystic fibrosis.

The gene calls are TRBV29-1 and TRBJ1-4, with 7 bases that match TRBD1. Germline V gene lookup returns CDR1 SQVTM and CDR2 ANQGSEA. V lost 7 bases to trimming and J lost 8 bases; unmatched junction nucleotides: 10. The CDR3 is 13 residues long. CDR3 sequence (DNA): TGCAGCGCCCGGACAGGATCGACGGAAAAACTGTTTTTT. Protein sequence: CSARTGSTEKLFF.

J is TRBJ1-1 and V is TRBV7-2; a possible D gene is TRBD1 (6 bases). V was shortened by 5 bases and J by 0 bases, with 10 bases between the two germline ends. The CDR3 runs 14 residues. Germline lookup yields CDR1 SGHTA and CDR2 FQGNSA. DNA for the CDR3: TGTGCCAGCAGCAAACAGGGCGTGAACACTGAAGCTTTCTTT. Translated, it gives CASSKQGVNTEAFF.

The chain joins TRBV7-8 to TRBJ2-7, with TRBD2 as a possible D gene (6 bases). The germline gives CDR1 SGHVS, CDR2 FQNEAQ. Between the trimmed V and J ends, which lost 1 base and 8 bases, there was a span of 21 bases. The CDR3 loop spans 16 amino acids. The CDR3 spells CASSLEGTDTGGKQYF. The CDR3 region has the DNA TGTGCCAGCAGCTTAGAAGGGACGGACACTGGGGGGAAGCAGTACTTC.

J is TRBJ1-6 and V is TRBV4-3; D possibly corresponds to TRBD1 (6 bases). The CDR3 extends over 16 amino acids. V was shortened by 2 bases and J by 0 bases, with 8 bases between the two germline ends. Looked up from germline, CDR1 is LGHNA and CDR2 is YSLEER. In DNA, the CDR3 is TGCGCCAGCAGCCAAACAGGGAGCTCCTATAATTCACCCCTCCACTTT. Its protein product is CASSQTGSSYNSPLHF.

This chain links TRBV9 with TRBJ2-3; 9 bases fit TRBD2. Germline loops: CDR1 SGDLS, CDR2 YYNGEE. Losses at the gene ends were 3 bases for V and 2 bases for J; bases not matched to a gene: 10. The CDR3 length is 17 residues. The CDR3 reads CASSAAVAGALTDTQYF. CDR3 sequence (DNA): TGTGCCAGCAGCGCCGCCGTAGCGGGGGCCCTCACAGATACGCAGTATTTT.

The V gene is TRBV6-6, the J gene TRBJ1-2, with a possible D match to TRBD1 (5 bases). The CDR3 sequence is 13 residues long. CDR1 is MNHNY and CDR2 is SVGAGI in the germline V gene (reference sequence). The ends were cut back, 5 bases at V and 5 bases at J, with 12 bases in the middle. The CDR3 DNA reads TGTGCCAGCAGTCCCGGGACCGAGTATGGCTACACCTTC. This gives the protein CASSPGTEYGYTF.

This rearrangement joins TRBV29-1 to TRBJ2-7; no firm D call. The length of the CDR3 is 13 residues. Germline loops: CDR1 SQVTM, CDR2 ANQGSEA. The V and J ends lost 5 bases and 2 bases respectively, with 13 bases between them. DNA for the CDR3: TGCAGCGTTCAAGCCGGCGGAACCTACGAGCAGTACTTC. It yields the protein CSVQAGGTYEQYF.

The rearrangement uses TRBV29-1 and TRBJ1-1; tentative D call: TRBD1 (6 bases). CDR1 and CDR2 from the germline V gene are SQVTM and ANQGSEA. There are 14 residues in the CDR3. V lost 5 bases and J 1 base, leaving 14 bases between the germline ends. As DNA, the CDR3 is TGCAGCGTTTTATCGGGGGCCGGGAACACTGAAGCTTTCTTT. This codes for CSVLSGAGNTEAFF.

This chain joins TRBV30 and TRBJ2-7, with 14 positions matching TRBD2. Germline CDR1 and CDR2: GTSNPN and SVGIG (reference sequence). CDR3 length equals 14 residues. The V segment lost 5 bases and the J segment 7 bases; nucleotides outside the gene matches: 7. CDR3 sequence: CAWATSGGAREQYF. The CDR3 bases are TGTGCCTGGGCGACTAGCGGGGGGGCGCGGGAGCAGTACTTC. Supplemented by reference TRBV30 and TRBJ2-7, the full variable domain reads SQTIHQWPATLVQPVGSPLSLECTVEGTSNPNLYWYRQAAGRGLQLLFYSVGIGQISSEVPQNLSASRPQDRQFILSSKKLLLSDSGFYLCAWATSGGAREQYFGPGTRLTVT.

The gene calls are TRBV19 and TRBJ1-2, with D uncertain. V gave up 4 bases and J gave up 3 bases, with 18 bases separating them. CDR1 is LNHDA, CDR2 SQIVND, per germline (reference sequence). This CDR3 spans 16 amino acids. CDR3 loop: CASSSGRTQTYYGYTF. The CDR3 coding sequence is TGTGCCAGTAGTAGTGGGCGGACTCAAACTTACTATGGCTACACCTTC.

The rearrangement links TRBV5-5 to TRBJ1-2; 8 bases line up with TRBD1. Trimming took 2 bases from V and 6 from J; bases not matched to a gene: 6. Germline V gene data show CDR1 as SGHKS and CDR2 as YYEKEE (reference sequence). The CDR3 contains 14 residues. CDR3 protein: CASSLPDRGHGYTF. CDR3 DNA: TGTGCCAGCAGCTTACCCGACAGGGGCCATGGCTACACCTTC.

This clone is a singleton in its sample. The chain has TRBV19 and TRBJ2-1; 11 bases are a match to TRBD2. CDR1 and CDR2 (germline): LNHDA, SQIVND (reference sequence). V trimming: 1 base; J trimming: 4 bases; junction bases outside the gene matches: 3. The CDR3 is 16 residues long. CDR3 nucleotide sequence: TGTGCCAGTAGTATAGGTAGGACTAGCGGGTACAATGAGCAGTTCTTC. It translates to CASSIGRTSGYNEQFF.

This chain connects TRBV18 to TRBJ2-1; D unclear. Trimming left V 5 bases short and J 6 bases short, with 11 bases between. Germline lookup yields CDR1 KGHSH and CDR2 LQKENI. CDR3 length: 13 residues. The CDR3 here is CASSSAAGNEQFF. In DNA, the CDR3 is TGTGCCAGCTCATCCGCCGCTGGCAATGAGCAGTTCTTC.

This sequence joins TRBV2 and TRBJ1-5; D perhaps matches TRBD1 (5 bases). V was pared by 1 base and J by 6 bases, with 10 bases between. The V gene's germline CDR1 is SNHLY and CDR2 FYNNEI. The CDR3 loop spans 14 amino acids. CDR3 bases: TGTGCCAGCAGTGAAGTCCAGGGAGGTCAGCCCCAGCATTTT. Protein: CASSEVQGGQPQHF.

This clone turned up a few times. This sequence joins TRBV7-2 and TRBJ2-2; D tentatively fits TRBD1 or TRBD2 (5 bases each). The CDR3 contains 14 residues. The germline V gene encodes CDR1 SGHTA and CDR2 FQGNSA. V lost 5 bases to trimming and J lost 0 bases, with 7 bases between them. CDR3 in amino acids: CASSRDPNTGELFF. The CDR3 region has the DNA TGTGCCAGCAGCCGGGACCCGAACACCGGGGAGCTGTTTTTT.

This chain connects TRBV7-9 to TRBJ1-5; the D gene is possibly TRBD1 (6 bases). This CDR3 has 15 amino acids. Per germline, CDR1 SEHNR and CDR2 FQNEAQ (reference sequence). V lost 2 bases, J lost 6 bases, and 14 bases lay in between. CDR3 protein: CASSLYSGDGQPQHF. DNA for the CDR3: TGTGCCAGCAGCTTATATTCAGGGGACGGTCAGCCCCAGCATTTT.

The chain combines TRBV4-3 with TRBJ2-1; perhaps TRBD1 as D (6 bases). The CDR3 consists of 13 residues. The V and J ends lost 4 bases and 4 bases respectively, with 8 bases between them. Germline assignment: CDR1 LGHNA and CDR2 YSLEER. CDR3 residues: CASSRGGYNEQFF. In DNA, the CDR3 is TGCGCCAGCAGCCGAGGGGGATACAATGAGCAGTTCTTC.

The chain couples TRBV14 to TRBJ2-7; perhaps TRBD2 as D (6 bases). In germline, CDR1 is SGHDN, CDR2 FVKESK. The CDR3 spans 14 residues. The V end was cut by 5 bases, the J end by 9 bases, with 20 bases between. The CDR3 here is CASSLKILRGWQYF. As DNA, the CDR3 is TGTGCCAGCAGCTTAAAAATCCTACGGGGGTGGCAGTACTTC.